These 32 T cell receptor beta chains were all obtained from the same sample, sequenced in a study of cytomegalovirus exposure and HLA in healthy donors. The PCR had 60 Vbeta and 13 Jbeta primers. The protocol was immunoSEQ multiplex PCR, while the TCRdb copy is restricted to in-frame clones and leaves out a portion. The table has about 160,000 clones, 65% to 80% seen once; the top ten hold approximately 1.8%. The specimen sequenced was PBMCs. The receptors stem from a woman in her thirties in good health and CMV-seronegative.

The gene calls are TRBV6-1 and TRBJ1-5; D gene uncertain. The CDR3 is 13 residues long. Trimming cost V 4 bases and J 5 bases, with 9 bases left between them. From germline, CDR1 is MNHNS and CDR2 SASEGT. The CDR3 here is CASSVDNDQPQHF. The CDR3 DNA follows: TGTGCCAGCAGTGTTGACAACGATCAGCCCCAGCATTTT.

V and J are TRBV9 and TRBJ1-2; D is undetermined. This CDR3 spans 12 amino acids. The V gene's germline CDR1 is SGDLS and CDR2 YYNGEE. The V gene lost 3 bases and the J gene lost 6 bases, with 9 bases spanning the gap. The CDR3, as DNA: TGTGCCAGCAGCGAGCCGGCGGATGGCTACACCTTC. Translation gives CASSEPADGYTF.

This chain joins TRBV29-1 and TRBJ1-2; 7 bases fit TRBD1. V lost 5 bases and J lost 8; bases outside the gene matches: 32. Germline V lookup: CDR1 SQVTM, CDR2 ANQGSEA. The length of the CDR3 is 20 residues. The DNA for the CDR3 is TGCAGCGTTAAGGAAGACGGTATATCCCGGGGACAGCAAGGGACGGGGGGCTACACCTTC. This codes for CSVKEDGISRGQQGTGGYTF.

This clone has more than one count but fewer than ten. The chain employs TRBV2 and TRBJ1-1; tentative D call: TRBD1 (6 bases). Trimming removed 3 bases at V and 1 base at J, with 9 bases between. This CDR3 region has 14 residues. Germline assignment: CDR1 SNHLY and CDR2 FYNNEI. In DNA form, the CDR3 reads TGTGCCAGCAGTGAGAGGGGGGGGAACACTGAAGCTTTCTTT. This translates into CASSERGGNTEAFF.

V usage is TRBV5-4 and J usage is TRBJ2-1, with TRBD2 identical over 13 bases. The CDR3 loop spans 15 amino acids. Per germline, CDR1 SGHNT and CDR2 YYREEE (reference sequence). The trim removed 4 bases at V and 8 bases at J, leaving 6 bases unmatched. CDR3 amino acids: CASSPTSGRRDEQFF. CDR3 bases: TGTGCCAGCAGCCCGACTAGCGGGAGGCGAGATGAGCAGTTCTTC.

The rearrangement links TRBV27 to TRBJ2-5; 9 bases agree with TRBD2. This CDR3 contains 16 residues. V was pared by 10 bases and J by 5 bases, with 17 bases of the junction left unmatched. Germline V CDR1 and CDR2: MNHEY, SMNVEV (reference sequence). The CDR3 DNA sequence: TGTGCCACCGCAGCGTGGCGCGGGAGGGCGGGGGAGACCCAGTACTTC. The encoded protein is CATAAWRGRAGETQYF.

The chain uses TRBV6-6 and TRBJ1-1; D is possibly TRBD1 (5 bases). Germline-derived CDR1 and CDR2 are MNHNY and SVGAGI (reference sequence). This CDR3 spans 13 amino acids. V lost 3 bases and J lost 1, with 6 bases in between. The CDR3 DNA reads TGTGCCAGCAGTTATACAGGGAACACTGAAGCTTTCTTT. This gives the protein CASSYTGNTEAFF.

The rearrangement links TRBV5-1 to TRBJ2-7; no reliable D call. V gave up 4 bases and J gave up 4 bases, with 15 bases separating them. Germline V lookup: CDR1 SGHRS, CDR2 YFSETQ. This CDR3 spans 14 amino acids. The CDR3 is CASSVRVTPYEQYF. The CDR3 region has the DNA TGCGCCAGCAGCGTCCGGGTTACTCCATACGAGCAGTACTTC.

The chain uses TRBV4-2 and TRBJ2-1; possible D gene TRBD2, 6 bases. CDR1 is LGHNA, CDR2 YNFKEQ, per germline. The CDR3 consists of 16 residues. The V end lost 1 base, the J end lost 7 bases, and 17 bases lay between the germline ends. CDR3 DNA: TGTGCCAGCAGCCAAGGCCTAGCCGGACGGGGGAATGAGCAGTTCTTC. Its protein product is CASSQGLAGRGNEQFF.

With respect to this clone: Other DNA sequences in this specimen translate into the identical CDR3. This chain uses TRBV5-1 with TRBJ1-1; no clear D gene. V was cut by 0 bases and J by 4 bases, with 7 bases left in between. This CDR3 spans 13 amino acids. Per germline, CDR1 SGHRS and CDR2 YFSETQ. The CDR3 here is CASSLGGSTEAFF. The CDR3 DNA is TGCGCCAGCAGCTTGGGTGGGAGCACTGAAGCTTTCTTT.

V is TRBV23-1 and J is TRBJ2-7, with 10 bases lining up with TRBD1. TRBV23-1 is classed as an ORF, of uncertain function. The V segment lost 4 bases and the J segment 4 bases; nucleotides outside the gene matches: 10. CDR3 size: 16 residues. The CDR3 is CASSLIVDRGRYEQYF. CDR3 DNA sequence: TGCGCCAGCAGTCTCATCGTTGACAGGGGGCGTTACGAGCAGTACTTC.

The chain carries TRBV19 and TRBJ1-5; 9 bases are shared with TRBD1. Looked up from germline, CDR1 is LNHDA and CDR2 is SQIVND (reference sequence). Unmatched junction bases numbered 8, after V lost 5 bases and J lost 6 bases. This CDR3 is 15 amino acids long. The CDR3 region has the DNA TGTGCCAGTAGTTATGGGACAGGGTTTGGTCAGCCCCAGCATTTT. It encodes CASSYGTGFGQPQHF.

This chain links TRBV29-1 with TRBJ1-2; D gene unclear. Per the germline V gene, CDR1 is SQVTM and CDR2 is ANQGSEA. The ends were cut back, 8 bases at V and 2 bases at J, with 15 bases in the middle. The CDR3 has 13 amino acids. CDR3 amino acids: CSFQGVTNYGYTF. The DNA for the CDR3 is TGCAGCTTTCAAGGAGTTACCAACTATGGCTACACCTTC.

The gene calls are TRBV2 and TRBJ1-2; TRBD1 matches 7 bases. J gave up 2 bases and V 4 bases, and 4 bases lay outside the gene matches. CDR3 length: 14 amino acids. Germline assignment: CDR1 SNHLY and CDR2 FYNNEI. The chain's CDR3 is CASSVGRGNYGYTF. The CDR3 nucleotides are TGTGCCAGCAGTGTGGGCAGGGGGAACTATGGCTACACCTTC.

This CDR3 reads CAISESGTAYEQYF. The CDR3 nucleotides read TGTGCCATCAGTGAGTCTGGGACAGCCTACGAGCAGTACTTC. This chain connects TRBV10-3 to TRBJ2-7; 7 nucleotides match TRBD1. Germline V gene lookup returns CDR1 ENHRY and CDR2 SYGVKD. V was pared by 0 bases and J by 2 bases, with 1 base of the junction left unmatched. The CDR3 is 14 residues long.

The chain is built from TRBV14 and TRBJ2-2; 7 bases match TRBD2. The germline V gene encodes CDR1 SGHDN and CDR2 FVKESK. The CDR3 runs to 16 residues. J gave up 3 bases and V 4 bases, and 8 bases lay outside the gene matches. The chain's CDR3 is CASSLREVPDTGELFF. The CDR3 nucleotides read TGTGCCAGCAGCCTCCGGGAGGTCCCGGACACCGGGGAGCTGTTTTTT.

The rearrangement uses TRBV14 and TRBJ2-3; 7 bases fit TRBD1. The trim removed 4 bases at V and 5 bases at J, leaving 0 bases unmatched. There are 12 residues in the CDR3. CDR1 is SGHDN, CDR2 FVKESK, per germline. The CDR3 loop reads CASSRQGDTQYF. The CDR3 DNA follows: TGTGCCAGCAGCCGACAGGGAGATACGCAGTATTTT. Drawing the rest from reference TRBV14 and TRBJ2-3, the complete variable domain is EAGVTQFPSHSVIEKGQTVTLRCDPISGHDNLYWYRRVMGKEIKFLLHFVKESKQDESGMPNNRFLAERTGGTYSTLKVQPAELEDSGVYFCASSRQGDTQYFGPGTRLTVL.

The rearrangement links TRBV2 to TRBJ2-7; D remains unclear. V was clipped by 3 bases and J by 2 bases, with 2 bases between them. The CDR3 spans 11 residues. Per germline, CDR1 SNHLY and CDR2 FYNNEI. The CDR3 DNA is TGTGCCAGCAGTGACACCTACGAGCAGTACTTC. It specifies CASSDTYEQYF.

This chain uses TRBV29-1 with TRBJ1-2; TRBD1 might be the D (6 bases). This CDR3 comprises 14 residues. Between the trimmed V and J ends, which lost 2 bases and 3 bases, there was a span of 13 bases. Germline values: CDR1 SQVTM, CDR2 ANQGSEA. The chain's CDR3 is CSVERRGADYGYTF. The CDR3 nucleotides are TGCAGCGTTGAAAGACGGGGGGCCGACTATGGCTACACCTTC.

A remark on this clone: At one end, the junction sequence differs from germline, possibly due to a read error. V and J are TRBV7-9 and TRBJ2-7; 12 bases fit TRBD1. The CDR3 has 14 residues. Germline CDR1 is SEHNR and CDR2 is FQNEAQ (reference sequence). CDR3 amino acids: CASSLAGQGAPQCF. CDR3 bases: TGTGCCAGCAGCTTAGCGGGACAGGGGGCTCCCCAGTGCTTC.

The CDR3 nucleotides are TGTGCCATCAGTGAAGGAGACAGGGGGCGTGATGAGCAGTTCTTC. Its translation is CAISEGDRGRDEQFF. The J gene is TRBJ2-1, the V gene TRBV10-3, with 10 positions matching TRBD1. Germline V gene data show CDR1 as ENHRY and CDR2 as SYGVKD. This CDR3 is built from 15 residues. Losses at the gene ends were 3 bases for V and 8 bases for J; bases not matched to a gene: 7.

V usage is TRBV5-6 and J usage is TRBJ1-2; maybe TRBD1 (5 bases). The CDR3 runs 14 residues. The germline V gene encodes CDR1 SGHDT and CDR2 YYEEEE. V was cut by 0 bases and J by 3 bases, with 9 bases left in between. CDR3 region: CASSLVDTHYGYTF. The CDR3 DNA follows: TGTGCCAGCAGCTTGGTGGACACACACTATGGCTACACCTTC.

This rearrangement joins TRBV5-1 to TRBJ2-2; D uncertain. The V end lost 0 bases, the J end lost 0 bases, and 9 bases lay between the germline ends. CDR1 is SGHRS, CDR2 YFSETQ, per germline. This CDR3 spans 16 amino acids. CDR3: CASSLDSPSNTGELFF. In nucleotides, the CDR3 is TGCGCCAGCAGCTTGGATTCTCCCTCGAACACCGGGGAGCTGTTTTTT. Looking up the rest from reference TRBV5-1 and TRBJ2-2 gives the full variable domain: KAGVTQTPRYLIKTRGQQVTLSCSPISGHRSVSWYQQTPGQGLQFLFEYFSETQRNKGNFPGRFSGRQFSNSRSEMNVSTLELGDSALYLCASSLDSPSNTGELFFGEGSRLTVL.

This clone was counted only a few times. V usage is TRBV7-9 and J usage is TRBJ2-7; 7 bases are shared with TRBD2. This CDR3 has 14 amino acids. CDR1 and CDR2 (germline): SEHNR, FQNEAQ (reference sequence). The V and J ends lost 7 bases and 7 bases, in that order; junction bases with no gene match: 13. DNA for the CDR3: TGTGCCAGCACTAAAGCGGCGGGAGCCCCAGAGCAGTACTTC. Translated, it gives CASTKAAGAPEQYF.

This sequence joins TRBV2 and TRBJ2-5; 10 bases match TRBD1. Germline values: CDR1 SNHLY, CDR2 FYNNEI. This CDR3 is 15 amino acids long. J gave up 4 bases and V 6 bases, and 8 bases lay outside the gene matches. The CDR3 protein is CASRAGQGVRETQYF. CDR3 bases: TGTGCCAGCAGGGCCGGACAGGGGGTAAGAGAGACCCAGTACTTC.

The J gene is TRBJ2-7, the V gene TRBV5-1; 12 nucleotides line up with TRBD2. Unmatched junction bases numbered 14, after V lost 6 bases and J lost 4 bases. The CDR3 has 17 amino acids. Germline-derived CDR1 and CDR2 are SGHRS and YFSETQ. This CDR3 is CASTRTGGTSGYYEQYF. CDR3 sequence (DNA): TGCGCCAGCACAAGGACAGGGGGGACTAGCGGGTATTACGAGCAGTACTTC.

This clone was counted a few times. The V call is TRBV29-1, the J call TRBJ2-1, with 8 positions matching TRBD2. The germline CDR1 and CDR2 sequences are SQVTM and ANQGSEA. V shed 6 bases and J 4 bases; nucleotides not matched to a gene: 8. The CDR3 contains 14 residues. CDR3 bases: TGCAGCGTCCAGAATAGCGGGATATACAATGAGCAGTTCTTC. Translating it yields CSVQNSGIYNEQFF.

This rearrangement joins TRBV27 to TRBJ2-7; 7 bases line up with TRBD2. CDR3 length: 15 amino acids. The V segment lost 3 bases and the J segment 0 bases; nucleotides outside the gene matches: 5. Per the germline V gene, CDR1 is MNHEY and CDR2 is SMNVEV (reference sequence). This chain's CDR3 is CASSFQAGSSYEQYF. The CDR3 DNA follows: TGTGCCAGCAGTTTTCAAGCGGGGAGCTCCTACGAGCAGTACTTC.

This clone was recorded a few times. The V gene is TRBV4-1, the J gene TRBJ1-1; no reliable D call. This CDR3 comprises 17 residues. Germline V gene sequence: CDR1 MGHRA, CDR2 YSYEKL. Trimming pared 1 base from V and 1 base from J, leaving 16 bases between. In DNA form, the CDR3 reads TGCGCCAGCAGCCAAGGGGGAGGGCGGGCTAGGAACACTGAAGCTTTCTTT. Translating gives CASSQGGGRARNTEAFF.

V gene TRBV11-2 combines with J gene TRBJ2-1; tentatively, D is TRBD2 (6 bases). Germline CDR1 SGHAT, CDR2 FQNNGV. V was shortened by 7 bases and J by 2 bases, with 12 bases between the two germline ends. The CDR3 consists of 14 residues. The CDR3 region is CASTWDSTYNEQFF. The CDR3 nucleotides read TGTGCCAGCACCTGGGACTCCACCTACAATGAGCAGTTCTTC.

This rearrangement joins TRBV30 to TRBJ1-2; tentatively, D is TRBD1 (5 bases). CDR1 is GTSNPN, CDR2 SVGIG, per germline (reference sequence). V was shortened by 4 bases and J by 4 bases, with 10 bases between the two germline ends. The CDR3 sequence is 12 residues long. The CDR3 bases are TGTGCCTGGACGGGGGACCTCTATGGCTACACCTTC. Encoded protein: CAWTGDLYGYTF. Based on the CDR3 plus reference TRBV30 and TRBJ1-2, the full variable domain is SQTIHQWPATLVQPVGSPLSLECTVEGTSNPNLYWYRQAAGRGLQLLFYSVGIGQISSEVPQNLSASRPQDRQFILSSKKLLLSDSGFYLCAWTGDLYGYTFGSGTRLTVV.

The chain has TRBV7-6 and TRBJ1-1; tentatively, D is TRBD1 (5 bases). Germline CDR1 is SGHVS and CDR2 is FNYEAQ. The CDR3 extends over 14 amino acids. Deletions cut 1 base from V and 3 bases from J, with 9 bases between. CDR3 bases: TGTGCCAGCAGCTTAGGACAGCAGGACACTGAAGCTTTCTTT. It yields the protein CASSLGQQDTEAFF.